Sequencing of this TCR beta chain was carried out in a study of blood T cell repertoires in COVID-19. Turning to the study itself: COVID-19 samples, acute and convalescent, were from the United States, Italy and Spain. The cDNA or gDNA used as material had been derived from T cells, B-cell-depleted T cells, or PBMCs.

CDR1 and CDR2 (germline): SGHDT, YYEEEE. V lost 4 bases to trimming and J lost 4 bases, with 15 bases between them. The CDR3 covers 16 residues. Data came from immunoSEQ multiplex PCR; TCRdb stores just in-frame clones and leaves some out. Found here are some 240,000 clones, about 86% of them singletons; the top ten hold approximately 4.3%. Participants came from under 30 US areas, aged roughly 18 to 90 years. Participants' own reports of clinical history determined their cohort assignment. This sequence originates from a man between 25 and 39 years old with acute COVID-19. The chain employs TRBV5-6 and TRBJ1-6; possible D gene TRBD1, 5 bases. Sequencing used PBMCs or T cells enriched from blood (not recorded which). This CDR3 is CASSGGGAGYNSPLHF. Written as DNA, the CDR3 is TGTGCCAGCAGCGGGGGAGGGGCAGGGTATAATTCACCCCTCCACTTT.